One and the same sample provided the 5 T cell receptor beta chains below, sequenced in a study of blood T cell repertoires in COVID-19. Method: immunoSEQ multiplex PCR; TCRdb's copy keeps in-frame clones and lacks some. The data show 180,000 or so clones, roughly 88% seen once. Input material: peripheral blood. These receptor sequences come from a woman older than 75 with acute or convalescent COVID-19.

The chain combines TRBV4-3 with TRBJ2-7; the D gene is possibly TRBD1 (6 bases). Germline assignment: CDR1 LGHNA and CDR2 YSLEER. The germline V and J ends were trimmed by 1 base and 0 bases, with 16 bases remaining between them. The CDR3 sequence is 17 residues long. Here the CDR3 reads CASSQAAVGTPSYEQYF. The CDR3 DNA sequence: TGCGCCAGCAGCCAAGCAGCCGTCGGGACACCCTCCTACGAGCAGTACTTC.

The table lists this clone with a count of one. V is TRBV9 and J is TRBJ2-3; 7 bases match TRBD2. This CDR3 has 16 residues. V lost 0 bases and J lost 3; bases outside the gene matches: 7. Germline V CDR1 and CDR2: SGDLS, YYNGEE. CDR3 region: CASSVVGGGPTDTQYF. The DNA for the CDR3 is TGTGCCAGCAGCGTAGTCGGGGGAGGGCCGACAGATACGCAGTATTTT. Full variable domain (rest looked up from reference TRBV9 and TRBJ2-3): DSGVTQTPKHLITATGQRVTLRCSPRSGDLSVYWYQQSLDQGLQFLIQYYNGEERAKGNILERFSAQQFPDLHSELNLSSLELGDSALYFCASSVVGGGPTDTQYFGPGTRLTVL.

This chain uses TRBV7-9 with TRBJ1-2, with unresolved D. Trimming stripped 3 bases from V and 11 bases from J, with 13 bases between. CDR1 is SEHNR and CDR2 is FQNEAQ in the germline V gene (reference sequence). The CDR3 has 12 amino acids. The CDR3 bases are TGTGCCAGCAGCTTTTCGGGCACGGGGTACACCTTC. Its translation: CASSFSGTGYTF.

J is TRBJ2-1 and V is TRBV7-9, with 7 bases that match TRBD1. Trimming removed 2 bases from V and 8 bases from J; junction bases left unmatched: 12. The CDR3 length is 16 residues. The germline V gene has CDR1 SEHNR and CDR2 FQNEAQ (reference sequence). DNA for the CDR3: TGTGCCAGCAGCTTATCATTAGGGGGCGGCAGGGATGAGCAGTTCTTC. Protein sequence: CASSLSLGGGRDEQFF.

This clone occurred once. The genes are TRBV2 and TRBJ1-2; D not certain. The CDR3 extends over 11 amino acids. Trimming removed 7 bases from V and 6 bases from J, with 9 bases in between. Germline V gives CDR1 SNHLY, CDR2 FYNNEI. Here the CDR3 reads CASKLVNGYTF. The DNA for the CDR3 is TGTGCCAGCAAACTGGTGAATGGCTACACCTTC.